The 22 T cell receptor beta chains given below trace back to one sample, sequenced in a study of shared clonotypes between healthy human individuals. Naive CD8 populations comprised CD45RO-negative cells positively selected for CCR7, excluding terminally differentiated effector memory CD45RA+ cells. Sequencing used immunoSEQ multiplex PCR; TCRdb keeps in-frame clones, though not all of them. The sample contains about 2,200,000 clones, 93% of which appear only once. Sequenced sample: naive CD8+ T cells from PBMCs. These receptors all come from a young man in good health. Some clones in this sample may be carry-over from other donors' samples.

The chain employs TRBV4-1 and TRBJ1-1; D gene ambiguous. The V and J ends lost 6 bases and 3 bases respectively, with 14 bases between them. There are 14 residues in the CDR3. Per germline, CDR1 MGHRA and CDR2 YSYEKL. The CDR3 is CASSTGKFHTEAFF. For the CDR3, the DNA is TGCGCCAGCAGTACGGGCAAATTCCACACTGAAGCTTTCTTT.

This rearrangement joins TRBV15 to TRBJ2-5; the D gene could be TRBD1 or TRBD2 (5 bases each). The CDR3 sequence is 16 residues long. V gave up 5 bases and J gave up 1 base, with 17 bases separating them. CDR1 and CDR2 from the germline V gene are LNHNV and YYDKDF (reference sequence). For the CDR3, the DNA is TGTGCCACCAGCGGATCTCAGAGGGGTGCCCAAGAGACCCAGTACTTC. Translating it yields CATSGSQRGAQETQYF. Supplemented by reference TRBV15 and TRBJ2-5, the full variable domain reads DAMVIQNPRYQVTQFGKPVTLSCSQTLNHNVMYWYQQKSSQAPKLLFHYYDKDFNNEADTPDNFQSRRPNTSFCFLDIRSPGLGDTAMYLCATSGSQRGAQETQYFGPGTRLLVL.

The gene calls are TRBV7-8 and TRBJ2-5, with 10 bases lining up with TRBD2. The V gene end was trimmed by 1 base and the J gene end by 4 bases; junction bases not matched to a gene: 9. The CDR3 runs to 17 residues. Germline lookup yields CDR1 SGHVS and CDR2 FQNEAQ. The CDR3 nucleotides read TGTGCCAGCAGCTTAGAGGCGGCTAGCGGGAGTGGAGAGACCCAGTACTTC. Translating it yields CASSLEAASGSGETQYF.

The rearrangement uses TRBV2 and TRBJ2-1; D remains ambiguous. Trimming took 3 bases from V and 3 from J, leaving 12 bases between them. The CDR3 length is 15 residues. Germline CDR1 reads SNHLY; CDR2 reads FYNNEI. The CDR3 is CASSERLADYNEQFF. The CDR3 bases are TGTGCCAGCAGTGAGAGGTTGGCAGACTACAATGAGCAGTTCTTC.

The chain has TRBV6-5 and TRBJ1-5; 9 nucleotides match TRBD1. J lost 5 bases, V lost 5 bases, and 7 bases had no gene match. Germline CDR1 is MNHEY and CDR2 is SVGAGI. CDR3 length: 15 amino acids. The CDR3 DNA reads TGTGCCAGCAGTCCTGCGGGACAGGGACATCAGCCCCAGCATTTT. It yields the protein CASSPAGQGHQPQHF.

The chain has TRBV27 and TRBJ2-1; 8 nucleotides match TRBD1. The V gene's germline CDR1 is MNHEY and CDR2 SMNVEV (reference sequence). Trimming removed 4 bases from V and 8 bases from J; junction bases left unmatched: 7. The CDR3 runs 14 residues. The CDR3: CASSYNRGMDEQFF. As DNA, the CDR3 is TGTGCCAGCAGTTACAACAGGGGGATGGATGAGCAGTTCTTC.

The gene calls are TRBV27 and TRBJ2-5; 8 positions match TRBD2. The germline gives CDR1 MNHEY, CDR2 SMNVEV (reference sequence). The CDR3 contains 15 residues. The ends lost 3 bases at V and 4 bases at J; junction bases unmatched: 7. The chain's CDR3 is CASSLGSGRPETQYF. CDR3 sequence (DNA): TGTGCCAGCAGTTTGGGGAGCGGGAGACCAGAGACCCAGTACTTC.

The genes are TRBV6-1 and TRBJ1-1; possible D gene TRBD1, 5 bases. The CDR3 sequence is 14 residues long. Germline V gene lookup returns CDR1 MNHNS and CDR2 SASEGT. V was trimmed by 4 bases and J by 4 bases, leaving 13 bases between them. The CDR3 reads CASSAGGMGTEAFF. CDR3 nucleotide sequence: TGTGCCAGCAGTGCGGGGGGGATGGGCACTGAAGCTTTCTTT.

This chain joins TRBV19 and TRBJ2-5; 7 nucleotides match TRBD1. The DNA end is a closer match to TRBJ2-7, so the J assignment may be wrong. The CDR3 covers 15 residues. From germline, CDR1 is LNHDA and CDR2 SQIVND (reference sequence). In nucleotides, the CDR3 is TGTGCCAGTAGGCCGAGGACAGGTTTTTCCTACGAGCAGTACTTC. It yields the protein CASRPRTGFSYEQYF.

The chain recombines TRBV28 with TRBJ1-1, with D unresolved. This CDR3 contains 10 residues. Germline CDR1 MDHEN, CDR2 SYDVKM. The V and J ends lost 8 bases and 5 bases respectively, with 6 bases between them. The CDR3 reads CASLGTEAFF. The CDR3 DNA is TGTGCCAGCCTCGGGACTGAAGCTTTCTTT.

Regarding this clone: Distinct nucleotide sequences in the sample also encode this CDR3. The chain is built from TRBV28 and TRBJ2-7; a weak D match, TRBD1 (6 bases). Germline CDR1 MDHEN, CDR2 SYDVKM. This CDR3 contains 14 residues. Trimming removed 2 bases at V and 4 bases at J, with 12 bases between. In DNA form, the CDR3 reads TGTGCCAGCAGTTTAGGGGGCGAGGGGTACGAGCAGTACTTC. This translates into CASSLGGEGYEQYF.

This clone was recorded a few times. This chain connects TRBV29-1 to TRBJ1-2; no clear D gene. V was pared by 6 bases and J by 4 bases, with 12 bases between. The CDR3 is 12 amino acids. Germline CDR1 and CDR2: SQVTM and ANQGSEA. The CDR3 reads CSVEEGPYGYTF. Written as DNA, the CDR3 is TGCAGCGTGGAGGAAGGACCCTATGGCTACACCTTC.

This clone was seen just once. V is TRBV27 and J is TRBJ1-4; no definite D call. This CDR3 spans 16 amino acids. V was shortened by 2 bases and J by 0 bases, with 10 bases between the two germline ends. Germline V gene lookup returns CDR1 MNHEY and CDR2 SMNVEV (reference sequence). The CDR3 is CASSLRAPATNEKLFF. The CDR3 coding sequence is TGTGCCAGCAGTTTAAGGGCACCTGCAACTAATGAAAAACTGTTTTTT. The full variable domain, its missing parts supplied by reference TRBV27 and TRBJ1-4, is EAQVTQNPRYLITVTGKKLTVTCSQNMNHEYMSWYRQDPGLGLRQIYYSMNVEVTDKGDVPEGYKVSRKEKRNFPLILESPSPNQTSLYFCASSLRAPATNEKLFFGSGTQLSVL.

The rearrangement links TRBV6-5 to TRBJ1-1, with D possibly being TRBD1 (5 bases). CDR3 length: 13 amino acids. The germline V gene has CDR1 MNHEY and CDR2 SVGAGI. Between the trimmed V and J ends, which lost 4 bases and 7 bases, there was a span of 13 bases. Here the CDR3 DNA reads TGTGCCAGCAGTTCGACTAACAGGATTGAAGCTTTCTTT. It is translated as CASSSTNRIEAFF.

This chain joins TRBV5-1 and TRBJ2-3; D may be TRBD2 (5 bases). The CDR3 length is 11 residues. Germline V CDR1 and CDR2: SGHRS, YFSETQ. Trimming pared 0 bases from V and 13 bases from J, leaving 9 bases between. DNA for the CDR3: TGCGCCAGCAGCTTGGAAGGGCGGGAGTATTTT. Translation: CASSLEGREYF.

The rearrangement uses TRBV5-3 and TRBJ1-1, with D unresolved. TRBV5-3 counts as an open reading frame of uncertain function. The CDR3 loop spans 17 amino acids. V was cut by 4 bases and J by 1 base, with 20 bases left in between. CDR3: CARSHLLAAERNTEAFF. The DNA for the CDR3 is TGTGCCAGAAGCCACCTACTTGCGGCAGAGAGGAACACTGAAGCTTTCTTT.

This chain links TRBV28 with TRBJ1-2; 10 bases are shared with TRBD1. Losses at the gene ends were 4 bases for V and 10 bases for J; bases not matched to a gene: 9. Germline CDR1 MDHEN, CDR2 SYDVKM. The CDR3 contains 14 residues. Here the CDR3 reads CASSSRDRGILYTF. The CDR3 region has the DNA TGTGCCAGCAGTTCCAGGGACAGGGGTATCCTCTACACCTTC.

This clone turned up a few times. The V call is TRBV4-1, the J call TRBJ1-1, with TRBD1 as a possible D gene (6 bases). The CDR3 extends over 13 amino acids. Trimming stripped 4 bases from V and 5 bases from J, with 11 bases between. Germline assignment: CDR1 MGHRA and CDR2 YSYEKL. The CDR3 region is CASSRPTGTEAFF. CDR3 DNA: TGCGCCAGCAGCCGACCTACAGGGACTGAAGCTTTCTTT.

Regarding this clone: Different DNA sequences within this sample yield the same CDR3. V gene TRBV19 combines with J gene TRBJ2-1, with unresolved D. This CDR3 comprises 12 residues. V lost 1 base and J lost 8, with 6 bases in between. Germline V lookup: CDR1 LNHDA, CDR2 SQIVND (reference sequence). The DNA of the CDR3 is TGTGCCAGTAGTATAGTTGAGGATGAGCAGTTCTTC. Its protein is CASSIVEDEQFF.

This clone was counted a single time. The V and J genes are TRBV7-9 and TRBJ2-1; the D is unclear. The germline V gene encodes CDR1 SEHNR and CDR2 FQNEAQ (reference sequence). CDR3 length: 12 amino acids. Trimming took off 5 bases at V and 6 bases at J, with 8 bases between the two ends. The CDR3 region has the DNA TGTGCCAGCAGCCCCGGGCCCAATGAGCAGTTCTTC. Protein product: CASSPGPNEQFF.

This sequence joins TRBV5-6 and TRBJ2-5; D is perhaps TRBD1 or TRBD2 (5 bases each). Trimming removed 0 bases at V and 2 bases at J, with 14 bases between. CDR1 and CDR2 from the germline V gene are SGHDT and YYEEEE. The CDR3 runs to 16 residues. The CDR3 DNA is TGTGCCAGCAGCTTGGGTGGGGGATTGTATCAAGAGACCCAGTACTTC. Translating it yields CASSLGGGLYQETQYF.

This chain links TRBV7-3 with TRBJ1-1, with D perhaps TRBD1 (5 bases). The CDR3 is made up of 15 amino acids. The germline gives CDR1 SGHTA, CDR2 FQGTGA. V lost 2 bases and J 7 bases, leaving 17 bases between the germline ends. The CDR3 DNA reads TGTGCCAGCAGCTTATCGGGGCCCTGGAGTGGTGAAGCTTTCTTT. The encoded protein is CASSLSGPWSGEAFF.